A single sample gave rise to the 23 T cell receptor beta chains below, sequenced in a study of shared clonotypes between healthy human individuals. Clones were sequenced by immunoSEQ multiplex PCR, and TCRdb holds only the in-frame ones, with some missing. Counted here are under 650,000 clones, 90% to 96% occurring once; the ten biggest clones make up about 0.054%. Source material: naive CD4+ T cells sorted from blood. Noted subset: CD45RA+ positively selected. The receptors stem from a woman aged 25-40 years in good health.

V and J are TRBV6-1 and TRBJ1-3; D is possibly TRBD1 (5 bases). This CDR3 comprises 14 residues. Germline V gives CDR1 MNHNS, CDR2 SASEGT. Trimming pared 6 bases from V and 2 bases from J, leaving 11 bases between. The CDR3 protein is CASRKTATGNTIYF. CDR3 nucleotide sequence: TGTGCCAGCAGGAAGACAGCAACTGGAAACACCATATATTTT.

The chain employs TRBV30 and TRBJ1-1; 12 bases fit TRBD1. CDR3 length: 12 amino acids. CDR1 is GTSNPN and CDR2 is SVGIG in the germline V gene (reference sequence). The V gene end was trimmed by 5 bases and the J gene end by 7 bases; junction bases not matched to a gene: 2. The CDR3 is CAWGTGGVEAFF. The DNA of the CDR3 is TGTGCCTGGGGGACAGGGGGCGTTGAAGCTTTCTTT.

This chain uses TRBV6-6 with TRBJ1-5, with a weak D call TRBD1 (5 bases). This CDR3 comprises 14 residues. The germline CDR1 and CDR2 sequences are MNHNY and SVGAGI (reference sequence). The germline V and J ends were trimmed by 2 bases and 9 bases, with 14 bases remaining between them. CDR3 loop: CASSYQRWGMPQHF. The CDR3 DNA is TGTGCCAGCAGTTACCAAAGATGGGGGATGCCCCAGCATTTT.

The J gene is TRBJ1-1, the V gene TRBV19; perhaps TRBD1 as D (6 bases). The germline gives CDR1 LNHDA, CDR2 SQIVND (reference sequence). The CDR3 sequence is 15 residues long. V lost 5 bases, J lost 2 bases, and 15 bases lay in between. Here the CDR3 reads CASSSMTGGNTEAFF. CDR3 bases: TGTGCCAGTAGTTCCATGACAGGAGGAAACACTGAAGCTTTCTTT. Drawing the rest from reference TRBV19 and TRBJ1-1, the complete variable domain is DGGITQSPKYLFRKEGQNVTLSCEQNLNHDAMYWYRQDPGQGLRLIYYSQIVNDFQKGDIAEGYSVSREKKESFPLTVTSAQKNPTAFYLCASSSMTGGNTEAFFGQGTRLTVV.

CDR3 residues: CASSIDLREQPQHF. In DNA form, the CDR3 reads TGTGCCAGTAGTATAGATCTGAGGGAACAGCCCCAGCATTTT. The chain has TRBV19 and TRBJ1-5, with D unresolved. This CDR3 contains 14 residues. Germline V CDR1 and CDR2: LNHDA, SQIVND (reference sequence). V gave up 0 bases and J gave up 7 bases, with 10 bases separating them.

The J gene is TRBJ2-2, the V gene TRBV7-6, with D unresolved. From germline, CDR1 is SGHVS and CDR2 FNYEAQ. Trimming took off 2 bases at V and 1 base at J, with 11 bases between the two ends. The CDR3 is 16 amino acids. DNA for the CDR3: TGTGCCAGCAGCTTATGGTCCGTGGAGAACACCGGGGAGCTGTTTTTT. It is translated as CASSLWSVENTGELFF.

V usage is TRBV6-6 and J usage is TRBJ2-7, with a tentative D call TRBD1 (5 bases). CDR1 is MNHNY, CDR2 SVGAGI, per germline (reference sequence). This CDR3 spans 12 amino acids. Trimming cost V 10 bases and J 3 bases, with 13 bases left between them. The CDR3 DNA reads TGTGCCACCAAGGACATATACTACGAGCAGTACTTC. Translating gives CATKDIYYEQYF.

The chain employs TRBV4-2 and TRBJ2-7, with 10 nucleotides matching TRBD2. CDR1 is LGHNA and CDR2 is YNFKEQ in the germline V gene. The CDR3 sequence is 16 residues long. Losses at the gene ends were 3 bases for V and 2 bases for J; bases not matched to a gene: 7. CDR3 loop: CASSQVLAGAAYEQYF. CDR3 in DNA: TGTGCCAGCAGCCAGGTCCTAGCGGGAGCGGCCTACGAGCAGTACTTC.

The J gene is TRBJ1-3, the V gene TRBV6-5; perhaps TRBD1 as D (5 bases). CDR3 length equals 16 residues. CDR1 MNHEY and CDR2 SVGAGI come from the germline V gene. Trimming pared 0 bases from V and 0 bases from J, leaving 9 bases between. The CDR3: CASSYSTGFSGNTIYF. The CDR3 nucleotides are TGTGCCAGCAGTTACTCAACAGGATTCTCTGGAAACACCATATATTTT.

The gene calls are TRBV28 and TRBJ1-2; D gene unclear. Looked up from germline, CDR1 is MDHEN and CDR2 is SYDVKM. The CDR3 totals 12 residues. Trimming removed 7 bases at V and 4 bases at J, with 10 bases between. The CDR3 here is CASTALPYGYTF. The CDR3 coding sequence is TGTGCCAGCACAGCTCTTCCCTATGGCTACACCTTC.

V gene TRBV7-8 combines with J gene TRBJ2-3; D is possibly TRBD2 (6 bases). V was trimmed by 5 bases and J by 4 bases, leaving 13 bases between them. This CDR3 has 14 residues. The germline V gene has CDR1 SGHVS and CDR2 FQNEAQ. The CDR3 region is CASSTLTSSDTQYF. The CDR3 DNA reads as TGTGCCAGCAGCACCCTGACTAGTTCAGATACGCAGTATTTT.

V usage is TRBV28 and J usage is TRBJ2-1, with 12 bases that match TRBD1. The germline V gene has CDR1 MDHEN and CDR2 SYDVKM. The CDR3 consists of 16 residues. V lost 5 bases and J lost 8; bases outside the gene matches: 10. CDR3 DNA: TGTGCCAGCAGTCCGAACCCGGGACAGGGGGCCGATGAGCAGTTCTTC. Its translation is CASSPNPGQGADEQFF. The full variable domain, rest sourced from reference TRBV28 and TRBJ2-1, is DVKVTQSSRYLVKRTGEKVFLECVQDMDHENMFWYRQDPGLGLRLIYFSYDVKMKEKGDIPEGYSVSREKKERFSLILESASTNQTSMYLCASSPNPGQGADEQFFGPGTRLTVL.

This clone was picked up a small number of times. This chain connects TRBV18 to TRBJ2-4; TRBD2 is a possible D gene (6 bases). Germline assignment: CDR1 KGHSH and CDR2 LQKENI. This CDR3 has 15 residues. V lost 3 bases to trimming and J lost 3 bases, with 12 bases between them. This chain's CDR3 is CASSPEGPGKNIQYF. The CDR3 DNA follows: TGTGCCAGCTCACCGGAGGGCCCGGGCAAAAACATTCAGTACTTC.

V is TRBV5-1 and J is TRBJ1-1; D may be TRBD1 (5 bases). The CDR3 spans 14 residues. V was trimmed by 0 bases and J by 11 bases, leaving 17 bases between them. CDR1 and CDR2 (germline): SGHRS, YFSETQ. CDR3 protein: CASSLAPGTDSAFF. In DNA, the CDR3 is TGCGCCAGCAGCTTGGCCCCGGGGACCGACAGCGCTTTCTTT.

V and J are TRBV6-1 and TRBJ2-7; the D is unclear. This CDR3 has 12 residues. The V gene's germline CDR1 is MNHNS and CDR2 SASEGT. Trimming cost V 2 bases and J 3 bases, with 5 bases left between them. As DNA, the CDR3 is TGTGCCAGCAGTGAAAGGGACTACGAGCAGTACTTC. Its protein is CASSERDYEQYF.

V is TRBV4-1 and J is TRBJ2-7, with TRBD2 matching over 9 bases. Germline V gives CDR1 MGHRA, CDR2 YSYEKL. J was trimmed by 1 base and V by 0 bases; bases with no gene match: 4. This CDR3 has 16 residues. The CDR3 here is CASSQDLLAGSYEQYF. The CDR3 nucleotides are TGCGCCAGCAGCCAAGATTTGCTAGCGGGGTCCTACGAGCAGTACTTC.

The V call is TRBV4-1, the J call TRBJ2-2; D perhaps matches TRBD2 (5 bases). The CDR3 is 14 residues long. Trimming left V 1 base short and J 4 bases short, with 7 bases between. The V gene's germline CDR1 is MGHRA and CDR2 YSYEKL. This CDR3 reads CASSQGEGTGELFF. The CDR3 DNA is TGCGCCAGCAGCCAAGGTGAGGGCACCGGGGAGCTGTTTTTT.

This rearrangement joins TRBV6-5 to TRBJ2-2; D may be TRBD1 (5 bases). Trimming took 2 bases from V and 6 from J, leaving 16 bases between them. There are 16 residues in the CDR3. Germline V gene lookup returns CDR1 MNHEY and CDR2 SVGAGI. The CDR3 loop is CASSYTDSLLAGELFF. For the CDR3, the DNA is TGTGCCAGCAGTTACACCGACAGCCTGCTCGCCGGGGAGCTGTTTTTT.

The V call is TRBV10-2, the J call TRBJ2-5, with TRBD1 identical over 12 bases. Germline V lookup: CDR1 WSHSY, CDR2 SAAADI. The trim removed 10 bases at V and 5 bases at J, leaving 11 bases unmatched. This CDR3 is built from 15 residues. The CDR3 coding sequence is TGCGCCACCTACGGGGACAGGGGGCCGGAGGAGACCCAGTACTTC. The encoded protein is CATYGDRGPEETQYF.

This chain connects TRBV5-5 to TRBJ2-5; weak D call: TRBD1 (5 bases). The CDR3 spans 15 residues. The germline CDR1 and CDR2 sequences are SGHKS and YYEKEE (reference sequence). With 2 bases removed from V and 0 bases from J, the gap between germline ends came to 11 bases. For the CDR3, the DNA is TGTGCCAGCAGCTTTATAACAGGCTACCAAGAGACCCAGTACTTC. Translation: CASSFITGYQETQYF.

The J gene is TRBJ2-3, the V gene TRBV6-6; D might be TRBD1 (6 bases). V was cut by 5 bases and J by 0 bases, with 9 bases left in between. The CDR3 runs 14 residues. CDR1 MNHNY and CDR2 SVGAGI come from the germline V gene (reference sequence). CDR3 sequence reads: CASSGQRSTDTQYF. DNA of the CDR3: TGTGCCAGCAGTGGACAGAGAAGCACAGATACGCAGTATTTT.

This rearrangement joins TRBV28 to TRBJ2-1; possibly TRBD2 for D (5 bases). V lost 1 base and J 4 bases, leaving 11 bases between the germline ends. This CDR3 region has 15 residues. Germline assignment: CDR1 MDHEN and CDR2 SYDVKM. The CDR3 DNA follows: TGTGCCAGCAGTTTATCTAGCCCCCCTTACAATGAGCAGTTCTTC. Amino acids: CASSLSSPPYNEQFF. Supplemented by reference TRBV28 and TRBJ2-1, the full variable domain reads DVKVTQSSRYLVKRTGEKVFLECVQDMDHENMFWYRQDPGLGLRLIYFSYDVKMKEKGDIPEGYSVSREKKERFSLILESASTNQTSMYLCASSLSSPPYNEQFFGPGTRLTVL.

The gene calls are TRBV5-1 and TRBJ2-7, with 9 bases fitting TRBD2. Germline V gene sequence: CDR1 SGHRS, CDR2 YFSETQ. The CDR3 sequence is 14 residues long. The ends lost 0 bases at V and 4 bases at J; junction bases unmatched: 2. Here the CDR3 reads CASSLDTSGYEQYF. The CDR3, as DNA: TGCGCCAGCAGCTTGGATACTAGCGGGTACGAGCAGTACTTC.